The TCR beta chain described here comes from a study of metastatic and nonmetastatic thyroid tumors (dated by TCRdb to 2020 to 2021). Context from the whole study: For patients with malignant and with benign thyroid disease, the researchers compared repertoires between peripheral blood samples and tumor or nodule tissue samples. The study at large found these results: In both blood and tumor samples, TCR beta diversity was reported to be significantly higher in malignant tumors than in benign nodules.

The sample holds many counts of this clone. What this receptor recognizes is not known. Base qualities are not provided; no much larger clone lies one nucleotide away. The library was obtained by PCR. The instrument was an Illumina HiSeq 4000. The TCR beta-chain CDR3 region of each patient was profiled by high-throughput sequencing. In the original analysis: Drawing on CDR3 differences between clinicopathological groups, the researchers built a classifier meant to tell apart patients with distant-metastatic papillary thyroid cancer. The Shannon index was used to measure repertoire diversity, and the Morisita-Horn index was used to measure how similar tumor and blood repertoires were. TCRdb reran the public reads through fastp at Q25 and MiXCR, keeping productive beta chains. The V and J calls and clone size come from TCRdb's table, not from the authors' own analysis. Counted in this sample were about 42,000 clones; 9% to 14% of them appeared once. Of the sample, roughly 9% falls within the top ten clones.

The germline V gene encodes CDR1 MDHEN and CDR2 SYDVKM. The CDR3 holds 12 amino acids from the cysteine to the phenylalanine. This entry keeps only the CDR3 DNA: 36 bases, framed from base 1. Trimming costs V 4 bases and J 6 bases, and their ends lie 9 bases apart. None of the patients had been given any treatment before thyroid surgery. Using T-cell receptor beta sequencing, the researchers looked back retrospectively at clinical samples from patients, gathered between about 2012 and 2019. This receptor chain uses TRBV28 and TRBJ1-1, with the D segment identity uncertain. This receptor was obtained from a male donor with papillary thyroid cancer or a benign thyroid nodule (not recorded which). Some clones in this sample may be carry-over from other donors' samples. The sample taken for sequencing was blood. The sequenced DNA is TGTGCCAGCAGTTCACTCGGGGCTGAAGCTTTCTTT. This sequence encodes CASSSLGAEAFF.